This T cell receptor (beta chain) was recorded in a study of identifying expanded T cells in peripheral blood. Study-wide results and limits: Roughly two-week clone count variance significantly increased as total template count grew. Differentially abundant clones: 0.95 to 1.5 between replicates, about 16 at roughly 2 weeks, around 19 at four.

This clone appeared a single time. Its antigen is not known. Collection occurred without any documented infections or immune events in donors. Germline V gene data show CDR1 as MNHNY and CDR2 as SVGAGI (reference sequence). The V and J ends lost 4 bases and 4 bases respectively, with 14 bases between them. The CDR3 contains 14 residues. Data came from immunoSEQ multiplex PCR; TCRdb stores just in-frame clones and leaves some out. The sample has over 100,000 clones; 88% are singletons. Sample: blood. This chain uses TRBV6-6 with TRBJ2-7, with D possibly TRBD2 on 6 matching bases. The source is a person aged 18-70 years in good health. CDR3 DNA: TGTGCCAGCAGTTCCGGGACTCCTACTTACGAGCAGTACTTC. Translation gives CASSSGTPTYEQYF.